The entry that follows covers one T cell receptor (beta chain) sequence. Its antigen is currently unknown. CDR1 and CDR2 (germline): SGHNT, YYREEE (reference sequence). CDR3 length: 17 amino acids. The junction had 10 bases not matched to a gene; V was cut back by 3 bases and J by 0 bases. Assay: immunoSEQ multiplex PCR; the TCRdb copy retains only in-frame clones and omits some. The profile shows around 25,000 clones, approximately 87% of them singletons. The data are from a study of graft-versus-host responses after intestinal transplantation. The overall study: Recipients across the board were started on anti-thymocyte globulin induction, then kept on tacrolimus and steroids for about 3 years.

Study conclusions and caveats: The marrow of recipients harbored GvH clones, and ileum or blood showed some of them first.

The source was PBMCs, collected approximately four weeks after intestinal transplant. The genes are TRBV5-4 and TRBJ2-7, with TRBD2 identical over 9 bases. The TCR originated in a human patient who received an intestinal transplant, so some T cells may come from the graft donor. CDR3 loop: CASSCSGGPLTSYEQYF. CDR3 DNA sequence: TGTGCCAGCAGCTGCAGCGGGGGGCCCCTTACCTCCTACGAGCAGTACTTC.